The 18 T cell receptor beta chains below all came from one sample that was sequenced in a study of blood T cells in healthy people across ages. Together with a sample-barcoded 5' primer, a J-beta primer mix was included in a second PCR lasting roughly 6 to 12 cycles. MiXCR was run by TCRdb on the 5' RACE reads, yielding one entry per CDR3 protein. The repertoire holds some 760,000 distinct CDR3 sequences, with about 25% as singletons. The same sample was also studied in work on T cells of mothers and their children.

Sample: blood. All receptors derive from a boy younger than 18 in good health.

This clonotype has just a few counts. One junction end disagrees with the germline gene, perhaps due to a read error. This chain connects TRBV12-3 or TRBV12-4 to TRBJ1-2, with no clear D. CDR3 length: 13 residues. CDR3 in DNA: TGTGCCAGCAGCTTAGCGTCTGGCTCTGGCTACACCTTC. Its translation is CASSLASGSGYTF.

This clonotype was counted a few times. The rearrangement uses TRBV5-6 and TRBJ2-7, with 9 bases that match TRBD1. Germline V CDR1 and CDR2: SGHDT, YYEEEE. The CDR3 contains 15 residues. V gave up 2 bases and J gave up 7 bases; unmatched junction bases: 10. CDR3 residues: CASSFGDRALMEQYF. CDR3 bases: TGTGCCAGCAGCTTCGGGGACAGGGCCTTAATGGAGCAGTACTTC. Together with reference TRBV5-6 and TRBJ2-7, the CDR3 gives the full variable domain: DAGVTQSPTHLIKTRGQQVTLRCSPKSGHDTVSWYQQALGQGPQFIFQYYEEEERQRGNFPDRFSGHQFPNYSSELNVNALLLGDSALYLCASSFGDRALMEQYFGPGTRLTVT.

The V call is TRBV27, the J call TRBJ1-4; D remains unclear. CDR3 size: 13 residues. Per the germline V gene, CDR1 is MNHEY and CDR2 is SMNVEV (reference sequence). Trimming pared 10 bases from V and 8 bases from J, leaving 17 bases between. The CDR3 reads CATQGGGNEKLFF. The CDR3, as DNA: TGTGCCACCCAAGGCGGCGGAAACGAAAAACTGTTTTTT. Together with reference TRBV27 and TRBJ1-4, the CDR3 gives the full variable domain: EAQVTQNPRYLITVTGKKLTVTCSQNMNHEYMSWYRQDPGLGLRQIYYSMNVEVTDKGDVPEGYKVSRKEKRNFPLILESPSPNQTSLYFCATQGGGNEKLFFGSGTQLSVL.

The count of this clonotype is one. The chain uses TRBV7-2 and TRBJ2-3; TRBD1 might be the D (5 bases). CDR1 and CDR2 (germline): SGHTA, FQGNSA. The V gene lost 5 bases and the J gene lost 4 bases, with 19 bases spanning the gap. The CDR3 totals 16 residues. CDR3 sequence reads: CASSLQGNPFADTQYF. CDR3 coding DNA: TGTGCCAGCAGCCTTCAGGGAAACCCTTTCGCAGATACGCAGTATTTT.

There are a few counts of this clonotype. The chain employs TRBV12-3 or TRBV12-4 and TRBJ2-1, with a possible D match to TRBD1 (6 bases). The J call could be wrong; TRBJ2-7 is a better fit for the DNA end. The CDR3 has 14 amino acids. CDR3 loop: CASSWGQDGNEQYF. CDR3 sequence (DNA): TGTGCCAGCAGTTGGGGGCAAGATGGGAACGAGCAGTACTTC.

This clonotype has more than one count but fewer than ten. The CDR3 sequence: CSARDTLLAGVGGYNEQFF. In DNA form, the CDR3 reads TGCAGTGCTAGAGATACCCTACTAGCGGGAGTGGGTGGTTACAATGAGCAGTTCTTC. This chain uses TRBV20-1 with TRBJ2-1, with 11 bases lining up with TRBD2. The germline V gene has CDR1 DFQATT and CDR2 SNEGSKA (reference sequence). V was clipped by 0 bases and J by 4 bases; unmatched bases: 14. The CDR3 sequence is 19 residues long.

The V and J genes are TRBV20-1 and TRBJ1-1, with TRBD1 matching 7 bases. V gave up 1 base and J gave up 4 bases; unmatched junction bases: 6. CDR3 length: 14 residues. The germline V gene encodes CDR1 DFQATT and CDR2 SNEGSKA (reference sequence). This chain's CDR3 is CSARGSPGGTEAFF. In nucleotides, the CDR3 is TGCAGTGCTAGAGGGTCCCCAGGGGGCACTGAAGCTTTCTTT.

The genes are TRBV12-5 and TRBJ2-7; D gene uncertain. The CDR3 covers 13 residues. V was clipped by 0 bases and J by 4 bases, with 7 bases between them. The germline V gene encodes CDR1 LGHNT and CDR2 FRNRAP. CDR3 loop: CASGLVRGYEQYF. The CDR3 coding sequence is TGTGCTAGTGGTTTGGTTCGCGGATACGAGCAGTACTTC.

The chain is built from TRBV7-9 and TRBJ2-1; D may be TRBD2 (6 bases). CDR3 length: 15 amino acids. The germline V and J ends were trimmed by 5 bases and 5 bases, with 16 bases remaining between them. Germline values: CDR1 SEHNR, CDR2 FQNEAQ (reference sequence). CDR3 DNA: TGTGCCAGCAGCCCACTAGCAGACTACCACAATGAGCAGTTCTTC. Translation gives CASSPLADYHNEQFF.

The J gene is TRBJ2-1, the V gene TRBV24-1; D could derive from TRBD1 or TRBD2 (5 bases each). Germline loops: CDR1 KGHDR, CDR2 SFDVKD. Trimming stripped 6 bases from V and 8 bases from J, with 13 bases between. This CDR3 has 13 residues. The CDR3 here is CATSSGKGDEQFF. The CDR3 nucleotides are TGTGCCACCAGTTCCGGGAAAGGGGATGAGCAGTTCTTC.

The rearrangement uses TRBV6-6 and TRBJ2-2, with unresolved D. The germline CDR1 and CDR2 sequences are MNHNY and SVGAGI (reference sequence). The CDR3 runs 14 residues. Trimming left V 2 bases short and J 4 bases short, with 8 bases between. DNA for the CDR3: TGTGCCAGCAGTTACCGGTCGGTCACCGGGGAGCTGTTTTTT. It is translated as CASSYRSVTGELFF.

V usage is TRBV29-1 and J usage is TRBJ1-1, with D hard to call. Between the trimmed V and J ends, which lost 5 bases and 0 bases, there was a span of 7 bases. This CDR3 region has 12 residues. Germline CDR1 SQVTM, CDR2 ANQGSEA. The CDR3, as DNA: TGCAGCGTTTTTTCGGTGAACACTGAAGCTTTCTTT. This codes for CSVFSVNTEAFF.

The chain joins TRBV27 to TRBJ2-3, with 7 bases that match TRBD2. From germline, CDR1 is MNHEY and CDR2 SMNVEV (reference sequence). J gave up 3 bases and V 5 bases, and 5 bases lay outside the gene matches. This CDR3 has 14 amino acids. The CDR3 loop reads CASSAAGFTDTQYF. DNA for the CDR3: TGTGCCAGCAGTGCAGCGGGGTTTACAGATACGCAGTATTTT.

Here the CDR3 DNA reads TGTGCCAGCAGCTCCAACACGAAAGAGACCCAGTACTTC. Amino acid sequence: CASSSNTKETQYF. This chain joins TRBV12-3 or TRBV12-4 and TRBJ2-5, with D unclear. This CDR3 has 13 residues. The V gene lost 6 bases and the J gene lost 3 bases, with 11 bases spanning the gap.

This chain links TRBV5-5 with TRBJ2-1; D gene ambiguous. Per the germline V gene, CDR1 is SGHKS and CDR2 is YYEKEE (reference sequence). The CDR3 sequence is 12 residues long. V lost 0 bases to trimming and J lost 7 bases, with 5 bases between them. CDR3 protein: CASSLALNEQFF. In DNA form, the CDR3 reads TGTGCCAGCAGCTTGGCTCTAAATGAGCAGTTCTTC.

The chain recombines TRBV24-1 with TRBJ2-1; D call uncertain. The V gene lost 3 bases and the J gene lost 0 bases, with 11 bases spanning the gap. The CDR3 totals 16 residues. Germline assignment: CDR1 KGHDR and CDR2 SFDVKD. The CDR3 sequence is CATSDRDGSSYNEQFF. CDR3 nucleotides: TGTGCCACCAGTGATCGTGACGGTAGCTCCTACAATGAGCAGTTCTTC.

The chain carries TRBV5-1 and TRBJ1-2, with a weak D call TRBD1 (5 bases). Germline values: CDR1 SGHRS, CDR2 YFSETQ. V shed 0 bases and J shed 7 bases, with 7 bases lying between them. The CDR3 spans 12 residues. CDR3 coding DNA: TGCGCCAGCAGCTTGGCTGGGGGTGGCTACACCTTC. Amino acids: CASSLAGGGYTF.

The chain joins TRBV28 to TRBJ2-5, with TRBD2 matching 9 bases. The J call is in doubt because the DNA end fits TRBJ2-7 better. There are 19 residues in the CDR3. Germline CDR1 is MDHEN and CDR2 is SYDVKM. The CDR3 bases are TGTGCCAGCAGTACTTGGGGGGCAGCGGGAGGAGTCGTACTGAACGAGCAGTACTTC. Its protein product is CASSTWGAAGGVVLNEQYF.